This TCR beta chain came from a study of T cells in Graves' hyperthyroidism and ophthalmopathy. What was amplified from RNA transcripts were TCR beta CDR3 regions. During a first-round RT-PCR of the TCR CDR3, the HTBI primer set was used. TCRdb ran MiXCR on the multiplex PCR reads and lists one entry per CDR3 protein. The data contain 450,000 to 600,000 distinct CDR3 sequences, approximately 15% of them singletons. V was shortened by 5 bases and J by 2 bases, with 12 bases between the two germline ends. Germline V gene sequence: CDR1 MDHEN, CDR2 SYDVKM. The CDR3 sequence is 14 residues long. Diagnostic decisions used clinical symptoms, serum thyroxine and TRAb, thyroid ultrasound and orbital computed tomography. This clonotype has a count of ten or more.

The J gene is TRBJ1-1, the V gene TRBV28, with D possibly TRBD1 on 5 matching bases. Sequencing input: blood. The receptor's source is a woman aged 40 to 55 with Graves' hyperthyroidism. The CDR3 region is CASSPWDRNTEAFF. CDR3 DNA sequence: TGTGCCAGCAGTCCCTGGGACCGAAACACTGAAGCTTTCTTT.